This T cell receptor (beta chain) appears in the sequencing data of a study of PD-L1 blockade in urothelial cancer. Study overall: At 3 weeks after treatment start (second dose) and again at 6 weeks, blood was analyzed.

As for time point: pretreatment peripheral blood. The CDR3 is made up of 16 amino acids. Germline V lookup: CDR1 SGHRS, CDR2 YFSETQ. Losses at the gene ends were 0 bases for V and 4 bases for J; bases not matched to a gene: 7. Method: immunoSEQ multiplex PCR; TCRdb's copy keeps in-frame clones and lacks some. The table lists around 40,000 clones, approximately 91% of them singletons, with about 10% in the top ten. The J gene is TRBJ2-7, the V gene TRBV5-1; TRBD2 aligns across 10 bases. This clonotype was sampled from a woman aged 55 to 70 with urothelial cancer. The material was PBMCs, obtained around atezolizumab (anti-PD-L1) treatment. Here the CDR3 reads CASSLDPLAGVYEQYF. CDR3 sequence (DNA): TGCGCCAGCAGCTTGGATCCCCTAGCGGGAGTTTACGAGCAGTACTTC.